This is a list of T cell receptor beta chains from one sample in a study of CXCR3-negative and CXCR3-positive naive CD8 T cells. No DNA is given; TCRdb re-called the 5' RACE reads and lists each CDR3 protein once. The sample shows 130,000 to 150,000 distinct CDR3 sequences, and 0.25% to 0.3% sits with its ten largest clones. The sequenced sample was naive CXCR3+ CD8+ T cells from blood. These receptors were collected from a human donor in good health. Some clones in this sample may be carry-over from other donors' samples. The CDR3 runs from the conserved cysteine through the conserved F or W. Each record gives: J gene, V gene, CDR3 protein.

TRBJ2-7,TRBV2,CASSDIPRRAAYEQYF
TRBJ2-1,TRBV9,CASSVEPLPPYNEQFF
TRBJ2-5,TRBV6-6,CASSYSGGPGETQYF
TRBJ2-2,TRBV29-1,CSAPGATGELFF
TRBJ2-7,TRBV20-1,CSALDRRSYEQYF
TRBJ2-1,TRBV12-3/TRBV12-4,CASSPVGNEQFF
TRBJ2-7,TRBV7-9,CASSLTQGRWAYEQYF
TRBJ2-7,TRBV20-1,CSARASASYEQYF
TRBJ2-5,TRBV29-1,CSVGTGPETQYF
TRBJ1-1,TRBV29-1,CSVGEGNTEAFF
TRBJ2-1,TRBV29-1,CSEIRTDSSYNEQFF
TRBJ2-5,TRBV7-3,CASSRGLAGEETQYF
TRBJ2-7,TRBV5-1,CASSLAGQSDYEQYF
TRBJ2-7,TRBV7-2,CASSFSSGVYEQYF
TRBJ1-2,TRBV7-9,CASSLAARPRENGYTF
TRBJ2-2,TRBV2,CANGDPNTGELFF
TRBJ1-1,TRBV5-1,CASSLAAGQPEAFF
TRBJ2-7,TRBV10-3,CAISSGALAGGQYEQYF
TRBJ1-4,TRBV20-1,CSARERATNEKLFF
TRBJ2-2,TRBV5-1,CASSLAPWGELFF
TRBJ2-7,TRBV6-5,CASSYEASGAYEQYF
TRBJ2-2,TRBV7-3,CASSFRFSTGELFF
TRBJ2-1,TRBV20-1,CSAGHFEAGDWNEQFF
TRBJ2-1,TRBV12-3/TRBV12-4,CASSPAGDEQFF
TRBJ2-5,TRBV3-2,CASSSRDAPGETQYF
TRBJ1-2,TRBV20-1,CSARSGYDYGYTF
TRBJ2-2,TRBV10-3,CATWGQLYGNTGELFF
TRBJ2-1,TRBV28,CASSGLAGEQFF
TRBJ2-1,TRBV7-9,CASSLNPTSGIYNEQFF
TRBJ2-1,TRBV27,CASSITGGAYNEQFF
TRBJ2-5,TRBV29-1,CSVVGDSGTQYF
TRBJ2-5,TRBV29-1,CSVEASGRPQETQYF
TRBJ2-3,TRBV29-1,CSPRSGQGTDTQYF
TRBJ2-3,TRBV28,CASSQTASTDTQYF
TRBJ2-1,TRBV7-9,CASSATGGPTYNEQFF
TRBJ2-3,TRBV14,CASSPGTSGGTTDTQYF
TRBJ2-7,TRBV27,CASSLSGTRIYEQYF
TRBJ2-3,TRBV2,CASSGRDSPRADTQYF
TRBJ1-1,TRBV6-5,CASGMNTEAFF
TRBJ2-3,TRBV6-5,CASRLGTSGGETDTQYF
TRBJ2-3,TRBV15,CATSRDNRALSTDTQYF
TRBJ2-7,TRBV12-3/TRBV12-4,CASSGGEDYEQYF
TRBJ1-1,TRBV7-3,CASSSAHTTEAFF
TRBJ2-3,TRBV20-1,CSARDWSIKLSDTQYF
TRBJ2-2,TRBV4-1,CASSQFVGTGELFF
TRBJ2-7,TRBV30,CAWSVGGRRTFTYEQYF
TRBJ2-1,TRBV20-1,CSAPGWDTSYNEQFF